This paragraph covers one TCR beta chain sequence. The antigen it binds to is not known. Base qualities were left out, and no much larger clone turns up one base away. The data derive from a study of cytomegalovirus exposure and HLA in healthy donors (dated by TCRdb to about 2017). Concerning the study at large: According to an earlier analysis of 550 to 750 of the donors, roughly 180 million T cells yielded 120 million or so unique TCR beta sequences and 276 Gb of sequence data. Along with the roughly 700-subject first cohort, a separate validation cohort of over a hundred different subjects was used. Rather than drawing on any new phenotypic data, the later analysis identified candidate immune exposures from TCR beta sequences and the way those sequences occurred across donors. The study aimed to test whether cataloging public T cell receptors could reveal signatures of past pathogen exposure. A later genetic analysis used genome-wide SNP genotypes for about three fifths of the 666 donors, treating that subset as a discovery cohort. The number of donors typed differed by locus, with about 620-630 for A, B, C, DRB1 and DQB1, around 500 for DQA1, 600 to 610 for DPA1, and approximately 470 for DPB1. The study used immunosequencing to profile the T cell repertoires of approximately 690 subjects and linked those repertoires to cytomegalovirus serostatus. A later analysis re-examined previously published TCR beta repertoires from more than 550 donors and added high-resolution HLA genotyping to investigate patterns of TCR occurrence. Because of strong linkage in the cohort, roughly five DR-DQ haplotypes were treated as single units for association and clustering. An early release covering approximately 600 HLA-typed donors comprised approximately 300 gigabases of sequencing data and approximately 80 million unique TCR sequences. Class I and class II HLA loci were covered by the typing at four-digit resolution. Alongside the repertoire data, information on donor age, sex, ethnicity and CMV serostatus was compiled. All discovery cohort repertoires had been generated on a single sequencing platform. Among the roughly 400 genotyped donors, approximately 77% belonged to the genetic ancestry cluster associated with self-reported Caucasian donors. To predict cytomegalovirus infection status, the study combined high-throughput TCR immunosequencing, statistical association of individual TCRs with disease status, and machine learning. An earlier analysis of approximately 580 of the donors used high-throughput TCR beta sequencing to judge whether each TCR beta V gene segment behaved as functional or pseudogenic. Among about 360 genotyped donors of the cohort, an average of approximately 240,000 unique TCR beta nucleotide sequences were sequenced per donor, roughly a sixth of them non-productive.

Preparation of the library involved the immunoSEQ multiplex PCR assay. For the multiplex PCR, a mixture combining 60 forward primers for TCR Vbeta segments and 13 reverse primers for TCR Jbeta segments was used. The CDR3 region of rearranged TCR beta genes was amplified from genomic DNA by a multiplex PCR assay. On the Illumina HiSeq System, the amplified TCR beta libraries were sequenced as 87-base-pair reads. Per the authors' processing: In a later analysis, approximately 74 million unique TCR beta chains were counted across the roughly 670 repertoires, and approximately 11 million of these chains were shared by at least two donors. A nearest-neighbor algorithm error-corrected the raw reads and collapsed the reads into unique sequences, merging closely related sequences to remove PCR and sequencing errors. To assign V, D and J gene segments, CDR3 sequences were aligned to IMGT reference sequences. For a sequence to be retained, at least a six-nucleotide match to both a V gene segment and a J gene segment was required. Rearrangements were classified as productive when the CDR3 lacked stop codons and remained in frame with V and J, and all other rearrangements were classified as non-productive. CDR3 was defined by IMGT convention, running from the second conserved V-encoded cysteine to the conserved J-encoded phenylalanine. Sequences without an unambiguous match to a single V gene segment were excluded from the earlier analysis of about 640 of the donors. An earlier analysis of a few hundred of the donors classified V segments as functional when productive rearrangements were above 56.7% and as segregating when the standard deviation between donors was above 5%. To diagnose cytomegalovirus status from the catalog of TCR beta chain sequences, a statistical classification framework was built. In a later analysis, TCR nucleotide sequences were compared against IMGT/GENE-DB human TR gene sequences so that V and J genes could be assigned. In a later analysis, CDR3 sequences and most-parsimonious VDJ recombination scenarios were assigned using the TCRdist pipeline. A later analysis defined each TCR beta chain by its CDR3 amino acid sequence plus V-gene family, and excluded reads lacking a unique V-gene family. As a way to deal with suspected cross-contamination and a sequencing artifact, a later analysis dropped over 550 nucleotide sequences that were highly shared and had low generation probability. A later analysis calculated a clonal expansion index for each public chain from normalized within-repertoire ranks of inferred template counts. In a later analysis, generation probabilities were computed with a VDJ recombination model fitted to out-of-frame rearrangements, and the resulting probabilities were checked against IGoR. Hypergeometric tests were used in a later analysis to score TCR-TCR, TCR-HLA and TCR-CMV co-occurrence, with a repertoire-size bias correction applied to the TCR pairs. A later analysis estimated false discovery rates by permuting HLA or CMV assignments 20 times. In a later analysis, co-occurring TCRs were grouped using DBSCAN, and TCRdist sequence similarity was added for clustering within HLA-allele-positive subsets. Co-occurrence clustering excluded repertoires with fewer than 30,000 or more than 120,000 public chains, plus five with anomalous nucleotide sharing. What TCRdb holds here is the immuneACCESS table cut down to in-frame rearrangements. Part of the clones is not present; checked against another copy, under half of the missing clones reflect an unresolved V gene, and the others are unexplained. The DNA was the basis for D and trimming; V, J and clone size are from that table. The sample profile shows over 75,000 clones; about nine tenths of them were found once. The top ten clones comprise 8.5% to 10% of the sample.

In total, more than 500 healthy bone marrow donors made up the cohort. All cohort members were sampled while nominally healthy, although unrecorded immune exposures were likely present. The donor tested CMV seropositive and was one of the 289 seropositive cohort members. A peripheral blood sample was provided by each donor, and peripheral blood mononuclear cells were used for TCR beta sequencing. The Qiagen DNeasy Blood Extraction Kit was used to extract genomic DNA from the blood cell samples. V loses 7 bases of germline sequence and J loses 2 bases, and the interval between the two ends is 12 bases. CDR3 length: 13 amino acids, cysteine to phenylalanine. Only the CDR3 DNA stays, 39 bases, in frame from base 1. The germline V gene supplies CDR1 MNHEY and CDR2 SVGAGI. General study outcomes and caveats: Linkage disequilibrium might explain the correlated functional status among segregating V segments, but an unknown experimental factor could not be excluded. According to the authors, the approach could potentially be generalized to other disease states and immunological phenotypes. CMV serostatus was the only immune exposure information available for the cohort. Compared with the roughly 600-donor mean, donors in an Asian-associated ancestry cluster had fewer N-insertions in productive TCRs, according to a later genetic analysis. HLA typing was unavailable for some donors at each locus, so association tests used only the typed subset. A further reported finding was that TCR beta sequences accurately predicted the HLA-A and HLA-B alleles for most subjects in the first cohort. A later analysis associated 15,000 or so TCR beta sequences with specific HLA alleles at a false discovery rate of 0.05. The presence/absence analyses assumed that sequencing depth was roughly uniform across donors, and that assumption may not be true. In a later analysis, the rate of TCR association differed among HLA loci, with DRB1 alleles having the most associated TCRs and HLA-C alleles having the fewest. In vitro tests confirmed that three of the cytomegalovirus-associated TCR beta chains recognize cytomegalovirus antigens. Several of the top co-occurrence clusters appeared to be linked to parvovirus B19, influenza, CMV and Epstein-Barr virus, according to a later analysis. In a later analysis, HLA-associated TCR beta chains showed more clonal expansion and lower generation probabilities than non-associated chains that were equally common. Strong co-occurrence of HLA alleles, especially DR and DQ, made assigning TCR associations to individual alleles difficult. A cluster of highly shared sequence variants was judged likely to be a technical artifact of the sequencing pipeline. While some public TCRs were present in many individuals, most TCR sequences turned up only very rarely across donors. The 87-base-pair reads could not distinguish some IMGT-functional V segments, including TRBV6-2 and TRBV6-3, so those segments were excluded. V-gene and J-gene trimming of TCR beta chains was associated with a missense DCLRE1C variant in a later genetic analysis, and the association was replicated in an independent cohort. Only TCR beta chains were sequenced in this cohort, and the absence of alpha or paired-chain data limited detectable features. Because counts were too low, some 17 rarely observed V segments, including chromosome 9 orphons, were excluded from the earlier analysis of 500 to 700 of the donors. The study gave a list of about 170 TCR beta chains associated with cytomegalovirus. An earlier analysis of roughly 570 of the donors showed that most TCR beta V segments appeared in productive rearrangements either about 87% or about 30% of the time, which broadly matched IMGT annotations. The classifier was reported to diagnose cytomegalovirus status with high specificity and sensitivity in both the original cohort and the validation cohort. Most CMV-associated TCR beta chains appeared to be HLA-restricted in a later analysis, and the HLA associations seemed to be driven largely by CMV exposure.

The receptor was isolated from a man aged 25 to 40 in good health and CMV-seropositive. Here the chain combines TRBV6-5 and TRBJ2-7, with TRBD2 tentatively as D gene (5 bases match). The sample taken for sequencing was PBMCs. The DNA reads TGTGCCAGCAAGCGGTATCGGGCCTACGAGCAGTACTTC. This translates into CASKRYRAYEQYF.